The present entry profiles one T cell receptor beta chain with its context. Antigen: not known. V lost 4 bases, J lost 4 bases, and 2 bases stayed unmatched. Looked up from germline, CDR1 is SGHNT and CDR2 is YYREEE (reference sequence). The CDR3 loop spans 15 amino acids. These data are taken from a study of T cell responses to AZD1222 COVID-19 vaccine. The overall study: Second doses were pooled across both intervals (about 4 or about 12 weeks).

The table came from immunoSEQ multiplex PCR; TCRdb's copy has only in-frame clones and leaves some out. The sample lists about 140,000 clones; around 90% were seen once. Whole-study findings and limits: After two AZD1222 doses, spike-specific TCR breadth and depth rose versus day 0. Repertoire sampling happened only post peak T cell response. Donors were chiefly white British, with a greater number of females, and clonal diversity was perhaps underestimated.

The receptor's source is an adult in good health. This specimen consisted of peripheral blood, obtained on day 0 of AZD1222 vaccination. The V and J genes are TRBV5-4 and TRBJ2-3, with 14 nucleotides matching TRBD2. As DNA, the CDR3 is TGTGCCAGCAGCCCGGGACTAGCGGGAGCAGATACGCAGTATTTT. Its protein is CASSPGLAGADTQYF. The full variable domain, rest sourced from reference TRBV5-4 and TRBJ2-3, is ETGVTQSPTHLIKTRGQQVTLRCSSQSGHNTVSWYQQALGQGPQFIFQYYREEENGRGNFPPRFSGLQFPNYSSELNVNALELDDSALYLCASSPGLAGADTQYFGPGTRLTVL.